This TCR beta chain was identified in a study of cytomegalovirus exposure and HLA in healthy donors. Study-level results: It was reported that the classifier diagnosed cytomegalovirus status with high specificity and sensitivity in both the original and validation cohorts.

Clones were read by immunoSEQ multiplex PCR, and TCRdb kept only the in-frame ones, dropping some. This table has under 400,000 clones, roughly 88% appearing once. Per germline, CDR1 GTSNPN and CDR2 SVGIG (reference sequence). Trimming pared 2 bases from V and 3 bases from J, leaving 2 bases between. The CDR3 is 11 residues long. From the roughly 110-subject validation cohort, which was separate from the approximately 670-subject first cohort, the donors were drawn. About this clone itself: What it binds is unknown.

This chain joins TRBV30 and TRBJ1-3; D is unresolved. Material for sequencing was PBMCs. This receptor was taken from a young woman in good health and CMV-seronegative. The CDR3 loop is CAWSRGNTIYF. CDR3 in DNA: TGTGCCTGGAGTCGTGGAAACACCATATATTTT.